The T cell receptor beta chain under discussion was sequenced for a study of cytomegalovirus exposure and HLA in healthy donors. Study details: The approximately 710 first-cohort repertoires and the approximately 110 validation repertoires shared the same platform, a later analysis reported. Findings and limits, study-wide: Accounts indicate the classifier identified cytomegalovirus status with strong specificity and sensitivity.

Comment on this clone: The antigen remains unidentified.

Separate from the roughly 700-subject first cohort was the 120-subject validation cohort, to which the donors belonged. Germline-derived CDR1 and CDR2 are MNHEY and SMNVEV (reference sequence). V was trimmed by 5 bases and J by 8 bases, leaving 15 bases between them. The CDR3 totals 13 residues. The protocol was immunoSEQ multiplex PCR, while the TCRdb copy is restricted to in-frame clones and leaves out a portion. The sample consists of about 160,000 clones, more than 75% of them appearing once. The V call is TRBV27, the J call TRBJ1-2, with unresolved D. Sequencing was done on a sample of PBMCs. The sequence came from a man younger than 35 in good health and CMV-seronegative. In DNA, the CDR3 is TGTGCCAGCAGTCCCCGGGAGGAGGGAGGCTACACCTTC. Residues: CASSPREEGGYTF.